This TCR beta chain was sequenced for a study of blood T cell repertoires in COVID-19. At the level of the study: Sites in the United States, Italy and Spain provided acute and convalescent COVID-19 samples. T cells, B-cell-depleted T cells, or PBMCs supplied cDNA or gDNA.

Germline V gene sequence: CDR1 SQVTM, CDR2 ANQGSEA. The CDR3 runs 14 residues. In the original processing: Reference gene primer amplification gave nucleated cell count estimates. Assay: immunoSEQ multiplex PCR; the TCRdb copy retains only in-frame clones and omits some. D and trimming were read from the DNA, whereas the V and J calls and clone size are those reported in that table. The sample comprises roughly 150,000 clones, 65% to 90% of which are singletons, and just over 9.5% rests with the top ten. The chain combines TRBV29-1 with TRBJ2-2; 12 nucleotides match TRBD2. Sequencing input: peripheral blood. This sequence was found in a woman aged 50 to 60 with acute or convalescent COVID-19. DNA for the CDR3: TGCAGTGCTATGGGACTAGCGGGCCTCGGGGAGCTGTTTTTT. Protein product: CSAMGLAGLGELFF.